Listed here are 14 T cell receptor beta chains from one sample, sequenced in a study of CD8+ T cells in alopecia areata. Treatment denoted: oral pan-JAK inhibitor, 5-10 mg twice daily. Following RNA extraction, reverse transcription yielded cDNA that acted as the sequencing template. The repertoire was sequenced with immunoSEQ multiplex PCR; TCRdb's copy has only in-frame clones and lacks some. The table lists about 270,000 clones, about 60% of them singletons. The sequencing used CD4+ T cells sorted from blood, collected at roughly week 53, from a patient treated with tofacitinib. The receptors shown here come from a human donor with alopecia areata.

The chain joins TRBV4-2 to TRBJ2-3; possibly TRBD2 for D (6 bases). This CDR3 has 19 amino acids. Per germline, CDR1 LGHNA and CDR2 YNFKEQ. Trimming pared 0 bases from V and 1 base from J, leaving 20 bases between. The CDR3 DNA is TGTGCCAGCAGCCAAGAGGGGCAGGGACTCAAGGACGGCACAGATACGCAGTATTTT. Its protein product is CASSQEGQGLKDGTDTQYF.

The V call is TRBV4-1, the J call TRBJ2-1; D remains unclear. The CDR3 runs 14 residues. Germline CDR1 and CDR2: MGHRA and YSYEKL. The V end was cut by 1 base, the J end by 9 bases, with 13 bases between. The CDR3 region is CASSQVAAYGEQFF. CDR3 nucleotides: TGCGCCAGCAGCCAAGTTGCTGCCTACGGTGAGCAGTTCTTC.

This clone occurred a few times. This chain's CDR3 is CASSRQTGRYNNQPQHF. The DNA of the CDR3 is TGTGCCAGCAGCCGGCAAACAGGGAGGTACAATAATCAGCCCCAGCATTTT. The rearrangement joins TRBV11-2 to TRBJ1-5; TRBD1 is a possible D gene (6 bases). CDR1 is SGHAT, CDR2 FQNNGV, per germline. V lost 5 bases to trimming and J lost 4 bases, with 21 bases between them. This CDR3 has 17 residues.

The gene calls are TRBV4-2 and TRBJ1-2; 8 positions agree with TRBD1. There are 15 residues in the CDR3. The junction had 9 bases not matched to a gene; V was cut back by 3 bases and J by 6 bases. The germline gives CDR1 LGHNA, CDR2 YNFKEQ. Here the CDR3 DNA reads TGTGCCAGCAGCCAGGAGTCAGGACAGGGTGATGGCTACACCTTC. Amino acids: CASSQESGQGDGYTF.

This clone showed up just a few times. This sequence joins TRBV29-1 and TRBJ1-1, with a tentative D call TRBD1 (5 bases). The CDR3 loop spans 14 amino acids. V lost 7 bases to trimming and J lost 8 bases, with 23 bases between them. Germline V gene lookup returns CDR1 SQVTM and CDR2 ANQGSEA. The CDR3 nucleotides read TGCAGCGCCACCCCCGAGACAGCCACCTTAGAAGCTTTCTTT. Its translation is CSATPETATLEAFF.

CDR3 coding DNA: TGTGCCAGCAGCGCTTATAGCGTGGGGCAAGATGGCCAGTACTTC. Translation: CASSAYSVGQDGQYF. The chain uses TRBV9 and TRBJ2-5; possibly TRBD1 or TRBD2 for D (5 bases each). CDR1 and CDR2 from the germline V gene are SGDLS and YYNGEE. CDR3 size: 15 residues. V lost 3 bases to trimming and J lost 10 bases, with 22 bases between them.

The genes are TRBV30 and TRBJ1-3; D not resolved. V was cut by 2 bases and J by 0 bases, with 5 bases left in between. Germline CDR1 and CDR2: GTSNPN and SVGIG (reference sequence). CDR3 length: 13 amino acids. The CDR3, as DNA: TGTGCCTGGAGTCTCAACTCTGGAAACACCATATATTTT. It translates to CAWSLNSGNTIYF.

The CDR3 DNA reads as TGCAGCGCTCAAGAGCGCGTCAGTGAGCAGTTCTTC. Protein product: CSAQERVSEQFF. The rearrangement joins TRBV29-1 to TRBJ2-1; no definite D call. V lost 7 bases and J 9 bases, leaving 16 bases between the germline ends. The CDR3 is 12 amino acids. Germline V gene sequence: CDR1 SQVTM, CDR2 ANQGSEA.

V is TRBV6-5 and J is TRBJ2-7, with D tentatively TRBD1 (6 bases). Per germline, CDR1 MNHEY and CDR2 SVGAGI. The germline V and J ends were trimmed by 0 bases and 2 bases, with 11 bases remaining between them. The CDR3 totals 15 residues. The CDR3 loop reads CASSYSDRTTYEQYF. Here the CDR3 DNA reads TGTGCCAGCAGTTACTCGGACAGAACCACCTACGAGCAGTACTTC.

This clone was found a few times. V gene TRBV10-3 combines with J gene TRBJ1-2, with a possible D match to TRBD1 (5 bases). The CDR3 sequence is 13 residues long. V dropped 8 bases and J dropped 7 bases, with 17 bases sitting between them. Germline CDR1 ENHRY, CDR2 SYGVKD. The CDR3 coding sequence is TGTGCCATCGGGCAGGGCGATTTCGGTGGCTACACCTTC. It yields the protein CAIGQGDFGGYTF.

The J gene is TRBJ2-7, the V gene TRBV11-2, with TRBD1 matching over 8 bases. This CDR3 has 13 residues. Unmatched junction bases numbered 5, after V lost 5 bases and J lost 5 bases. Germline CDR1 reads SGHAT; CDR2 reads FQNNGV. The CDR3 DNA is TGTGCCAGCAGCCTAAACAGGGGGAACGAGCAGTACTTC. This sequence encodes CASSLNRGNEQYF.

The chain combines TRBV7-9 with TRBJ2-5; D is possibly TRBD2 (5 bases). CDR1 and CDR2 from the germline V gene are SEHNR and FQNEAQ (reference sequence). The CDR3 is 14 residues long. V lost 0 bases and J 0 bases, leaving 5 bases between the germline ends. DNA for the CDR3: TGTGCCAGCAGCTTAGCCGGGAACCAAGAGACCCAGTACTTC. Protein sequence: CASSLAGNQETQYF.

This clone was found once. The genes are TRBV6-5 and TRBJ1-5, with no clear D. Trimming took 4 bases from V and 2 from J, leaving 9 bases between them. Germline V gene data show CDR1 as MNHEY and CDR2 as SVGAGI. This CDR3 contains 14 residues. CDR3 coding DNA: TGTGCCAGCAGTTCATTGAGGGGCAATCAGCCCCAGCATTTT. Its translation: CASSSLRGNQPQHF.

CDR3 residues: CAWSKGQSADTQYF. For the CDR3, the DNA is TGTGCCTGGAGTAAAGGGCAATCCGCAGATACGCAGTATTTT. The rearrangement uses TRBV30 and TRBJ2-3; D uncertain. This CDR3 region has 14 residues. Germline V CDR1 and CDR2: GTSNPN, SVGIG (reference sequence). V was pared by 2 bases and J by 4 bases, with 13 bases between.